These 29 T cell receptor beta chains share one sample of origin, sequenced in a study of T-cell memory formation after mild COVID-19. TCRdb re-called the 5' RACE reads through MiXCR, storing one row per CDR3 protein. The profile shows 300,000 to 400,000 distinct CDR3 sequences, 15% to 20% of them singletons. Source material: PBMCs or a T cell subset sorted from them (not recorded which). The receptors come from a man between 18 and 35 years old who had mild COVID-19 (a few samples of this study predate the infection). Cell type and time point are not known.

This clonotype was counted between two and nine times. The chain combines TRBV15 with TRBJ2-5, with D possibly matching TRBD1 (5 bases). Per germline, CDR1 LNHNV and CDR2 YYDKDF (reference sequence). This CDR3 spans 14 amino acids. V dropped 0 bases and J dropped 3 bases, with 8 bases sitting between them. Written as DNA, the CDR3 is TGTGCCACCAGCAGAGATAGGGGAAAAGAGACCCAGTACTTC. Protein: CATSRDRGKETQYF. Looking up the rest from reference TRBV15 and TRBJ2-5 gives the full variable domain: DAMVIQNPRYQVTQFGKPVTLSCSQTLNHNVMYWYQQKSSQAPKLLFHYYDKDFNNEADTPDNFQSRRPNTSFCFLDIRSPGLGDTAMYLCATSRDRGKETQYFGPGTRLLVL.

V gene TRBV11-2 combines with J gene TRBJ2-3, with TRBD2 matching 8 bases. V was clipped by 4 bases and J by 2 bases; unmatched bases: 14. This CDR3 contains 18 residues. The V gene's germline CDR1 is SGHAT and CDR2 FQNNGV. CDR3 bases: TGTGCCAGCAGCTCCCCACAGGGCGGGGGGTCCCCCACAGATACGCAGTATTTT. Translated, it gives CASSSPQGGGSPTDTQYF.

The chain links TRBV29-1 to TRBJ2-1; 8 bases line up with TRBD1. Germline V gene data show CDR1 as SQVTM and CDR2 as ANQGSEA. The CDR3 runs 14 residues. The V segment lost 7 bases and the J segment 7 bases; nucleotides outside the gene matches: 12. CDR3 nucleotide sequence: TGCAGCGGTGCAGGTGCAGGGGGCTGGAATGAGCAGTTCTTC. This translates into CSGAGAGGWNEQFF.

This clonotype was counted ten times or more. The chain is built from TRBV28 and TRBJ2-7; 13 bases are a match to TRBD2. V was clipped by 3 bases and J by 2 bases; unmatched bases: 1. The CDR3 length is 15 residues. Germline V lookup: CDR1 MDHEN, CDR2 SYDVKM. The CDR3 region has the DNA TGTGCCAGCAGTTTGGGACTAGCGGGGACCTACGAGCAGTACTTC. It translates to CASSLGLAGTYEQYF.

CDR3 in DNA: TGTGCCAGCACCCCGCCGGGACAAGAGACCCAGTACTTC. Amino acids: CASTPPGQETQYF. The chain combines TRBV6-5 with TRBJ2-5; a weak D match, TRBD2 (5 bases). Germline assignment: CDR1 MNHEY and CDR2 SVGAGI. The CDR3 consists of 13 residues. The V end lost 7 bases, the J end lost 2 bases, and 11 bases lay between the germline ends.

The chain joins TRBV5-1 to TRBJ2-3; tentatively, D is TRBD2 (5 bases). Between the trimmed V and J ends, which lost 0 bases and 5 bases, there was a span of 13 bases. Per germline, CDR1 SGHRS and CDR2 YFSETQ. The CDR3 has 15 amino acids. The CDR3 DNA reads as TGCGCCAGCAGCTTGGTGGGCGGGCCGGGAGATACGCAGTATTTT. Protein sequence: CASSLVGGPGDTQYF.

This clonotype was seen ten or more times. This chain connects TRBV7-2 to TRBJ2-7, with TRBD2 matching 7 bases. J was trimmed by 2 bases and V by 4 bases; bases with no gene match: 5. Germline CDR1 SGHTA, CDR2 FQGNSA. The CDR3 covers 14 residues. The CDR3 sequence: CASSYQTSTYEQYV. The CDR3 nucleotides are TGTGCCAGCAGCTACCAGACTAGCACCTACGAGCAGTACGTC.

The chain couples TRBV9 to TRBJ2-4; 7 nucleotides agree with TRBD1. Germline V gives CDR1 SGDLS, CDR2 YYNGEE. J lost 6 bases, V lost 3 bases, and 3 bases had no gene match. The CDR3 runs to 13 residues. The DNA for the CDR3 is TGTGCCAGCAGCGGGGACAGACCAAACATTCAGTACTTC. Translating gives CASSGDRPNIQYF.

This clonotype was counted between two and nine times. The rearrangement joins TRBV4-2 to TRBJ2-1; D possibly corresponds to TRBD2 (5 bases). The V end lost 0 bases, the J end lost 2 bases, and 11 bases lay between the germline ends. The CDR3 sequence is 16 residues long. Germline CDR1 reads LGHNA; CDR2 reads YNFKEQ. The CDR3 protein is CASSQEERAPYNEQFF. CDR3 nucleotide sequence: TGTGCCAGCAGCCAAGAGGAGAGGGCCCCCTACAATGAGCAGTTCTTC.

V and J are TRBV3-1 and TRBJ2-1; TRBD2 agrees at 8 bases. CDR3 size: 18 residues. Germline V lookup: CDR1 LGHDT, CDR2 YNNKEL (reference sequence). V was clipped by 3 bases and J by 0 bases; unmatched bases: 10. CDR3 bases: TGTGCCAGCAGCCAGGACAATATAGCGGGGCGCTCCTACAATGAGCAGTTCTTC. Protein product: CASSQDNIAGRSYNEQFF.

The chain recombines TRBV27 with TRBJ1-1; D not resolved. V was shortened by 5 bases and J by 1 base, with 14 bases between the two germline ends. Germline V gene data show CDR1 as MNHEY and CDR2 as SMNVEV (reference sequence). The CDR3 spans 15 residues. The CDR3 protein is CASSRAPWENTEAFF. Here the CDR3 DNA reads TGTGCCAGCAGTCGGGCACCGTGGGAGAACACTGAAGCTTTCTTT.

The V gene is TRBV7-9, the J gene TRBJ1-1; TRBD1 matches 11 bases. Germline loops: CDR1 SEHNR, CDR2 FQNEAQ (reference sequence). The CDR3 contains 15 residues. V was clipped by 5 bases and J by 5 bases; unmatched bases: 7. DNA for the CDR3: TGTGCCAGCAGCGATACCGGGACAGGGGGGACTGAAGCTTTCTTT. Encoded protein: CASSDTGTGGTEAFF.

The genes are TRBV24-1 and TRBJ2-7, with 11 bases matching TRBD2. The germline CDR1 and CDR2 sequences are KGHDR and SFDVKD. This CDR3 is 16 amino acids long. Germline trimming cut 5 bases from V and 1 base from J; bases unmatched to any gene: 6. The CDR3 sequence is CATSVERLAGSYEQYV. The DNA for the CDR3 is TGTGCCACCAGTGTCGAAAGACTAGCGGGGTCCTACGAGCAGTACGTC.

This clonotype has ten or more counts. The chain uses TRBV5-1 and TRBJ2-5; 9 bases map to TRBD2. Trimming at V came to 3 bases and at J to 2 bases, leaving 5 bases not matched to a gene. The V gene's germline CDR1 is SGHRS and CDR2 YFSETQ. The CDR3 is made up of 15 amino acids. The CDR3 nucleotides are TGCGCCAGCAGCTACCGACTAGCGGTTCAAGAGACCCAGTACTTC. It encodes CASSYRLAVQETQYF.

The rearrangement links TRBV6-2 or TRBV6-3 to TRBJ2-3; D gene unclear. The CDR3 consists of 12 residues. The V and J ends lost 1 base and 5 bases respectively, with 4 bases between them. Per germline, CDR1 MNHEY and CDR2 SVGEGT. As DNA, the CDR3 is TGTGCCAGCAGTTACTTGGGAGATACGCAGTATTTT. It encodes CASSYLGDTQYF.

The table lists this clonotype with many counts. The V gene is TRBV4-3, the J gene TRBJ2-1, with TRBD2 matching 13 bases. V shed 4 bases and J 4 bases; nucleotides not matched to a gene: 4. Germline CDR1 LGHNA, CDR2 YSLEER. The CDR3 spans 16 residues. In DNA form, the CDR3 reads TGCGCCAGCAGCCGGACTAGCGGGGGAAGGTACAATGAGCAGTTCTTC. Its protein is CASSRTSGGRYNEQFF.

This clonotype was counted between two and nine times. The chain carries TRBV7-9 and TRBJ1-1; D uncertain. The CDR3 has 12 amino acids. V lost 7 bases to trimming and J lost 5 bases, with 11 bases between them. Germline loops: CDR1 SEHNR, CDR2 FQNEAQ (reference sequence). Here the CDR3 reads CASNLGRTEAFF. DNA for the CDR3: TGTGCCAGCAACCTAGGGAGGACTGAAGCTTTCTTT. Drawing the rest from reference TRBV7-9 and TRBJ1-1, the complete variable domain is DTGVSQNPRHKITKRGQNVTFRCDPISEHNRLYWYRQTLGQGPEFLTYFQNEAQLEKSRLLSDRFSAERPKGSFSTLEIQRTEQGDSAMYLCASNLGRTEAFFGQGTRLTVV.

This clonotype was found many times. The V gene is TRBV7-9, the J gene TRBJ2-3; D might be TRBD2 (7 bases). CDR1 SEHNR and CDR2 FQNEAQ come from the germline V gene (reference sequence). V lost 5 bases and J lost 4, with 19 bases in between. This CDR3 region has 16 residues. CDR3 amino acids: CASSQDPGGLSDTQYF. The CDR3 DNA is TGTGCCAGCAGCCAAGATCCGGGGGGCCTGTCAGATACGCAGTATTTT.

V and J are TRBV6-6 and TRBJ2-7; D unclear. Trimming pared 0 bases from V and 0 bases from J, leaving 12 bases between. Germline V gene lookup returns CDR1 MNHNY and CDR2 SVGAGI (reference sequence). There are 16 residues in the CDR3. CDR3 sequence (DNA): TGTGCCAGCAGTTACTCGGTGCAGGTGCCCTCCTACGAGCAGTACTTC. It specifies CASSYSVQVPSYEQYF.

This clonotype was seen repeatedly, ten times or more. V is TRBV5-1 and J is TRBJ2-7; D perhaps matches TRBD1 (6 bases). Germline lookup yields CDR1 SGHRS and CDR2 YFSETQ. This CDR3 comprises 12 residues. Trimming shortened V by 5 bases and J by 1 base, and 7 bases separated the two germline ends. CDR3 amino acids: CASSTGSYEQYF. The CDR3 DNA reads TGCGCCAGCAGTACAGGGTCCTACGAGCAGTACTTC.

The rearrangement uses TRBV5-1 and TRBJ2-7; D ambiguous. CDR3 length: 14 residues. Germline CDR1 is SGHRS and CDR2 is YFSETQ. Trimming removed 4 bases from V and 1 base from J, with 12 bases in between. The CDR3 region has the DNA TGCGCCAGCAGCGAAGCCACAGTTTCCTACGAGCAGTACTTC. Translating gives CASSEATVSYEQYF. The full variable domain, rest sourced from reference TRBV5-1 and TRBJ2-7, is KAGVTQTPRYLIKTRGQQVTLSCSPISGHRSVSWYQQTPGQGLQFLFEYFSETQRNKGNFPGRFSGRQFSNSRSEMNVSTLELGDSALYLCASSEATVSYEQYFGPGTRLTVT.

This clonotype was seen many times. The rearrangement uses TRBV6-5 and TRBJ2-7; no definite D call. Trimming took 6 bases from V and 0 from J, leaving 9 bases between them. Germline CDR1 reads MNHEY; CDR2 reads SVGAGI. This CDR3 has 13 residues. The CDR3 protein is CASSPRSSYEQYV. The CDR3 bases are TGTGCCAGCAGCCCGAGGAGCTCCTACGAGCAGTACGTC.

CDR3 in amino acids: CASSKPGQGDTEAFF. In DNA form, the CDR3 reads TGTGCCAGCAGCAAGCCGGGACAGGGTGACACTGAAGCTTTCTTT. V and J are TRBV7-2 and TRBJ1-1, with 9 nucleotides matching TRBD1. Germline V CDR1 and CDR2: SGHTA, FQGNSA. The trim removed 5 bases at V and 3 bases at J, leaving 7 bases unmatched. The CDR3 has 15 amino acids.

The J gene is TRBJ1-5, the V gene TRBV29-1, with unresolved D. V dropped 7 bases and J dropped 6 bases, with 16 bases sitting between them. The CDR3 extends over 13 amino acids. In germline, CDR1 is SQVTM, CDR2 ANQGSEA. The CDR3 sequence: CSASLGSGQPQHF. The DNA of the CDR3 is TGCAGCGCCTCTTTAGGGTCTGGTCAGCCCCAGCATTTT.

This clonotype was counted only a few times. V and J are TRBV29-1 and TRBJ2-2; 7 bases fit TRBD1. This CDR3 comprises 14 residues. V was clipped by 8 bases and J by 2 bases; unmatched bases: 8. Germline-derived CDR1 and CDR2 are SQVTM and ANQGSEA. CDR3 sequence reads: CSTRDRQNTGELFF. Here the CDR3 DNA reads TGCAGCACCAGGGACAGACAAAACACCGGGGAGCTGTTTTTT.

This clonotype was counted a few times. This chain joins TRBV6-2 or TRBV6-3 and TRBJ2-7, with a possible D match to TRBD1 (6 bases). The CDR3 extends over 12 amino acids. V lost 7 bases to trimming and J lost 9 bases, with 16 bases between them. Germline CDR1 MNHEY, CDR2 SVGEGT. CDR3 amino acids: CASISVGTTQYF. The CDR3, as DNA: TGTGCCAGCATCTCAGTCGGGACAACGCAGTACTTC.

This clonotype was recorded at least ten times. The rearrangement links TRBV6-2 or TRBV6-3 to TRBJ2-7, with 12 bases identical to TRBD2. Per germline, CDR1 MNHEY and CDR2 SVGEGT. Losses at the gene ends were 5 bases for V and 0 bases for J; bases not matched to a gene: 2. The CDR3 contains 15 residues. The CDR3 protein is CASSATSGGSYEQYF. CDR3 nucleotide sequence: TGTGCCAGCAGTGCGACTAGCGGGGGCTCCTACGAGCAGTACTTC.

The CDR3 nucleotides read TGTGCCAGCAGTAAGTTTACAGGAGCGAACACTGAAGCTTTCTTT. This codes for CASSKFTGANTEAFF. The chain links TRBV6-1 to TRBJ1-1, with D maybe TRBD1 (5 bases). The V and J ends lost 5 bases and 1 base respectively, with 14 bases between them. The CDR3 has 15 residues. Germline V lookup: CDR1 MNHNS, CDR2 SASEGT.

The table lists this clonotype with a few counts. This chain uses TRBV20-1 with TRBJ1-5, with no clear D. The CDR3 spans 16 residues. Germline loops: CDR1 DFQATT, CDR2 SNEGSKA (reference sequence). Trimming pared 6 bases from V and 4 bases from J, leaving 22 bases between. The CDR3 loop is CSAEAVGLEGNQPQHF. In nucleotides, the CDR3 is TGCAGTGCGGAGGCCGTCGGCCTAGAAGGGAATCAGCCCCAGCATTTT.